A single TCR beta chain is shown here with its context. Its cognate antigen is unknown. This sample was included in a study of monozygotic twins with inflammatory bowel disease. Study results and caveats: Researchers report that IBD patients shared fewer clonotypes with others than healthy twins, especially amid disease activity. Researchers reported no repertoire similarity difference between concordant and discordant twins, possibly from limited power.

The CDR3 sequence is 16 residues long. Germline-derived CDR1 and CDR2 are SGHNT and YYREEE (reference sequence). The authors drew approximately 2.5 ml of blood from each donor. The UMIs carried a 6-nucleotide sample barcode, and they were added by template switching. TCRdb reprocessed the 5' RACE reads, with one entry per CDR3 protein and no DNA. Seen in this sample are about 350,000 distinct CDR3 sequences; the ten most common clones hold around 2%. Sequences were obtained from blood. The V gene is TRBV5-4, the J gene TRBJ2-2; absent DNA, TCRdb's TRBD1 call cannot be checked. The origin of this receptor is a human donor with ulcerative colitis or Crohn's disease, or a healthy co-twin of an affected twin (not recorded which). Here the CDR3 reads CASSLRPGTNTGELFF.